This T cell receptor (beta chain) was retrieved from a study of radiotherapy plus CTLA-4 blockade in lung cancer. V gave up 4 bases and J gave up 5 bases; unmatched junction bases: 3. Germline CDR1 is GTSNPN and CDR2 is SVGIG (reference sequence). The CDR3 is 12 amino acids. This clone was observed a handful of times. Its antigen is unknown. Study-level findings and limits: Some TCR clones had been derived from tumors. These clones expanded in peripheral blood after radiotherapy plus ipilimumab.

Produced via immunoSEQ multiplex PCR; TCRdb's table is partial and in-frame only. The sample yields 80,000 or so clones, 78% seen once. The receptor was isolated from a human donor with non-small cell lung cancer whose response to radiotherapy plus ipilimumab could not be evaluated. Some clones in this sample may be carry-over from other donors' samples. This rearrangement joins TRBV30 to TRBJ1-1; 8 bases map to TRBD1. This sample comprised peripheral blood, obtained from a patient treated with radiotherapy plus ipilimumab. The CDR3 sequence is CAWTGGTTEAFF. DNA of the CDR3: TGTGCCTGGACAGGGGGCACAACTGAAGCTTTCTTT.